One T cell receptor beta chain is described in this entry. The data are from a study of OX40 agonist ivuxolimab in advanced cancers. Background on the study: Cancers in dose escalation were hepatocellular, melanoma, renal cell and head and neck.

Assay: immunoSEQ multiplex PCR; the TCRdb copy retains only in-frame clones and omits some. The sample consists of approximately 45,000 clones, around 82% of them appearing once. This CDR3 region has 15 residues. In germline, CDR1 is WNHNN, CDR2 SYGVQD (reference sequence). V lost 7 bases to trimming and J lost 6 bases; unmatched junction nucleotides: 8. The clonotype was recovered from an adult with an advanced solid tumor such as melanoma, head and neck, liver or kidney cancer. V usage is TRBV10-1 and J usage is TRBJ1-6, with TRBD1 matching 8 bases. The sample consisted of CD4+ or CD8+ T cells sorted from blood, taken in a trial of the OX40 agonist ivuxolimab. CDR3 sequence (DNA): TGCGCCAGCACCAGAAACAGGGGGACTAATTCACCCCTCCACTTT. As protein: CASTRNRGTNSPLHF.